Listed here are 3 T cell receptor beta chains from one sample, sequenced in a study of blood T cell repertoires in COVID-19 (dated by TCRdb to 2020 to 2022). The protocol used for the library was the immunoSEQ multiplex PCR assay. Entries here come from immuneACCESS through TCRdb and include only in-frame sequences with V and J called. Some clones fail to appear in such tables; in the studies checked, an unresolved V gene covers under half of the shortfall, and the cause of the remainder is unknown. Present in this sample are under 350,000 clones, 83% of which were seen just once. Over 9% of the sample is taken by the ten largest. Sequencing was performed on peripheral blood. These receptors were taken from a woman in her fifties or sixties who had recovered from COVID-19.

V is TRBV15 and J is TRBJ1-1, with a weak D call TRBD1 (6 bases). The ends were cut back, 5 bases at V and 4 bases at J, with 11 bases in the middle. This CDR3 has 13 residues. CDR1 and CDR2 from the germline V gene are LNHNV and YYDKDF (reference sequence). CDR3 coding DNA: TGTGCCACCAGCTTTGGGGGCCTCACTGAAGCTTTCTTT. It yields the protein CATSFGGLTEAFF.

The genes are TRBV19 and TRBJ2-2; TRBD1 might be the D (5 bases). Trimming cost V 5 bases and J 1 base, with 11 bases left between them. The CDR3 runs to 15 residues. Germline loops: CDR1 LNHDA, CDR2 SQIVND (reference sequence). The CDR3 reads CASSARGQNTGELFF. The DNA for the CDR3 is TGTGCCAGTAGTGCCCGAGGACAGAACACCGGGGAGCTGTTTTTT.

The V and J genes are TRBV9 and TRBJ2-2; D gene uncertain. The V end was cut by 0 bases, the J end by 10 bases, with 10 bases between. Germline V gene data show CDR1 as SGDLS and CDR2 as YYNGEE. The CDR3 contains 13 residues. For the CDR3, the DNA is TGTGCCAGCAGCGTAGGCCAAGCCGAGGAGCTGTTTTTT. It specifies CASSVGQAEELFF. Looking up the rest from reference TRBV9 and TRBJ2-2 gives the full variable domain: DSGVTQTPKHLITATGQRVTLRCSPRSGDLSVYWYQQSLDQGLQFLIQYYNGEERAKGNILERFSAQQFPDLHSELNLSSLELGDSALYFCASSVGQAEELFFGEGSRLTVL.